This is a list of T cell receptor beta chains from one sample in a study of Ad26.COV2.S vaccination and SARS-CoV-2 variants. Clones were read by immunoSEQ multiplex PCR, and TCRdb kept only the in-frame ones, dropping some. The top ten clones hold about 2.7% of a sample with 400,000 to 500,000 clones, roughly nine tenths of them seen once. Sequenced material: peripheral blood, taken in a trial of Ad26.COV2.S vaccine versus placebo. Receptors originate from a person aged 18-60 years who received the Ad26.COV2.S COVID-19 vaccine or a placebo. CDR3s include the opening cysteine and the closing phenylalanine or tryptophan. D genes are given only for firm matches. Clone size appears in some rows only: once, few, many, or a class for an expanded clone.

>-|14|TRBV10-3|-|TRBJ2-7
TGTGCCATCAGTGGGCGGCCAGGGACCTACGAGCAGTACTTC
CAISGRPGTYEQYF
>TRBD2|15|TRBV7-2|-|TRBJ2-3
TGTGCCAGCAGCGCTAGCGGGGGTAACACAGATACGCAGTATTTT
CASSASGGNTDTQYF
>-|16|TRBV27|-|TRBJ1-2
TGTGCCAGCAGTCCATGGTGGAGGGCGGGGGACTATGGCTACACCTTC
CASSPWWRAGDYGYTF
>-|13|TRBV2|-|TRBJ1-4
TGTGCCAGCAGTGCCTACCTGGACGAAAAACTGTTTTTT
CASSAYLDEKLFF
>-|13|TRBV7-2|-|TRBJ1-2
TGTGCCAGCAGCTTAGCTATCTTAGGGGGCTACACCTTC
CASSLAILGGYTF
>-|18|TRBV9|-|TRBJ1-6
TGTGCCAGCAGCGTAGACGGGTTGGGAAGCTCCTATAATTCACCCCTCCACTTT
CASSVDGLGSSYNSPLHF
>-|14|TRBV7-2|-|TRBJ2-7
TGTGCCAGCAGCTCCGACAGGATCTCCTACGAGCAGTACTTC
CASSSDRISYEQYF
>-|13|TRBV11-2|-|TRBJ1-1
TGTGCCAGCACCTTCGGGGGGGGGACTGAAGCTTTCTTT
CASTFGGGTEAFF
>-|14|TRBV3-1/TRBV3-2|-|TRBJ2-5
TGTGCCAGCAGCCCGACTGGGGTAAGGGAGACCCAGTACTTC
CASSPTGVRETQYF
>-|15|TRBV15|-|TRBJ2-4
TGTGCCACCAGCAGAGATGGTAACAGTAAAAACATTCAGTACTTC
CATSRDGNSKNIQYF
>TRBD2|16|TRBV25-1|-|TRBJ2-3
TGTGCCAGCAGTGAATCTAGCGGGTCTAGCACAGATACGCAGTATTTT
CASSESSGSSTDTQYF
>-|16|TRBV9|-|TRBJ2-2
TGTGCCAGCAGCGGGTCGTGGGGTGAGGGTACCGGGGAGCTGTTTTTT
CASSGSWGEGTGELFF
>-|13|TRBV5-1|-|TRBJ1-4
TGCGCCAGCACCGGGCAGCCTAATGAAAAACTGTTTTTT
CASTGQPNEKLFF
>-|15|TRBV6-5|-|TRBJ2-6
TGTGCCAGCAGTTACGACCGCTCTGGGGCCAACGTCCTGACTTTC
CASSYDRSGANVLTF
>TRBD1|16|TRBV5-5|-|TRBJ2-1
TGTGCCAGCAGCCTGCCGGGACAGGGCACCAGGGGTGAGCAGTTCTTC
CASSLPGQGTRGEQFF
>TRBD1|13|TRBV6-5|once|TRBJ2-5
TGTGCCAGCAGTACAGGGGGCAAGAGGGCCCAGTACTTC
CASSTGGKRAQYF
>TRBD2|16|TRBV9|-|TRBJ2-3
TGTGCCAGCAGCGCGAGGGGTAGCGGGGGACCAGATACGCAGTATTTT
CASSARGSGGPDTQYF
>-|16|TRBV5-6|-|TRBJ1-1
TGTGCCAGCAGCCATGGGGTCCGGGGACTGAACACTGAAGCTTTCTTT
CASSHGVRGLNTEAFF
>TRBD2|14|TRBV4-3|few|TRBJ2-1
TGCGCCAGCAGCCAAGATAGAGGCGGGAGCAGGCAGTTCTTC
CASSQDRGGSRQFF
>TRBD2|15|TRBV5-4|-|TRBJ2-7
TGTGCCAGCAGCTTGATGGCGGGGGGGCCTGGCGAGCAGTACTTC
CASSLMAGGPGEQYF
>-|13|TRBV12-3/TRBV12-4|-|TRBJ1-5
TGTGCCAGCAGTTTTCGTCCCGACCAGCCCCAGCATTTT
CASSFRPDQPQHF
>-|16|TRBV5-1|-|TRBJ1-1
TGCGCCAGCAGCAAGGGCGGCAGCAACCAGAACACTGAAGCTTTCTTT
CASSKGGSNQNTEAFF